A single sample is the source of the 7 T cell receptor beta chains below, sequenced in a study of identical twins. TCRdb re-called the 5' RACE reads with MiXCR, one entry per CDR3 protein. The table lists about 460,000 distinct CDR3 sequences, 14% of them singletons. The sample also formed part of further work on yellow fever vaccine responses in identical twins.

Material for sequencing was CD4+ T cells sorted from blood. These receptors were collected from a woman between 18 and 29 years old in good health.

This chain joins TRBV12-5 and TRBJ2-3; 10 bases are a match to TRBD2. Germline CDR1 reads LGHNT; CDR2 reads FRNRAP. This CDR3 region has 16 residues. V gave up 5 bases and J gave up 11 bases; unmatched junction bases: 16. In nucleotides, the CDR3 is TGTGCTAGTGGTCAAAGCGGGGGGGCCTCTTTGGAGATGCAGTATTTT. Its translation: CASGQSGGASLEMQYF.

This clonotype was picked up a small number of times. The chain employs TRBV11-2 and TRBJ1-2, with D possibly being TRBD1 (6 bases). Trimming removed 1 base at V and 7 bases at J, with 10 bases between. CDR1 and CDR2 (germline): SGHAT, FQNNGV. There are 13 residues in the CDR3. CDR3 sequence: CASSLGAGVGYTF. Here the CDR3 DNA reads TGTGCCAGCAGCTTAGGGGCAGGGGTTGGCTACACCTTC.

The chain links TRBV18 to TRBJ2-5; no clear D. Trimming took off 2 bases at V and 2 bases at J, with 9 bases between the two ends. The CDR3 sequence is 14 residues long. The germline V gene encodes CDR1 KGHSH and CDR2 LQKENI. CDR3 loop: CASSPRDKQETQYF. CDR3 bases: TGTGCCAGCTCACCAAGAGATAAGCAAGAGACCCAGTACTTC.

CDR3 amino acids: CATSRVQGYEQYF. DNA of the CDR3: TGTGCCACCAGCAGAGTACAGGGCTACGAGCAGTACTTC. This chain connects TRBV15 to TRBJ2-7; maybe TRBD1 (6 bases). V shed 1 base and J shed 3 bases, with 7 bases lying between them. The CDR3 runs to 13 residues. The germline V gene encodes CDR1 LNHNV and CDR2 YYDKDF (reference sequence).

This clonotype has only a few counts. V is TRBV4-2 and J is TRBJ1-4; possible D gene TRBD1, 5 bases. Germline V CDR1 and CDR2: LGHNA, YNFKEQ. V was pared by 1 base and J by 4 bases, with 10 bases between. The CDR3 contains 15 residues. The CDR3 sequence: CASSQVGAGNEKLFF. The CDR3 coding sequence is TGTGCCAGCAGCCAAGTTGGGGCGGGTAATGAAAAACTGTTTTTT.

Details on this clonotype: One junction end disagrees with the germline gene, perhaps due to a read error. The chain is built from TRBV6-5 and TRBJ2-6; maybe TRBD1 (5 bases). CDR3 length: 15 amino acids. Germline V gene lookup returns CDR1 MNHEY and CDR2 SVGAGI. CDR3 DNA: TGTGCCAGCAAACACTCGGGTACTGGGGCCAACGTCCTGATTTTC. Protein sequence: CASKHSGTGANVLIF.

The chain couples TRBV11-3 to TRBJ2-3, with D hard to call. The CDR3 covers 14 residues. V was shortened by 2 bases and J by 2 bases, with 8 bases between the two germline ends. The germline CDR1 and CDR2 sequences are SGHNT and YENEEA. This CDR3 is CASSLRENTDTQYF. In DNA, the CDR3 is TGTGCCAGCAGCTTACGAGAGAACACAGATACGCAGTATTTT.